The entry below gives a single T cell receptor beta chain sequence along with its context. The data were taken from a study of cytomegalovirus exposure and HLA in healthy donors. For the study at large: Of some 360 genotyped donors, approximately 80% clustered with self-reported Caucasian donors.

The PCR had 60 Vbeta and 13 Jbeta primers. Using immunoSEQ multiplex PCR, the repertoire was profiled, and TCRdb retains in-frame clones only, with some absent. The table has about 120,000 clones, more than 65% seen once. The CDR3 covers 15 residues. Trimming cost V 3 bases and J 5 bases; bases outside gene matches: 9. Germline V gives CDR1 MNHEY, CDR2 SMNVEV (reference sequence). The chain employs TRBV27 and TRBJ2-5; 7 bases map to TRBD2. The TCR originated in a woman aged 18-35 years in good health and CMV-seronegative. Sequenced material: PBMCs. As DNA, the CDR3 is TGTGCCAGCAGTTTGTCCCTGGGGGGGTTCGAGACCCAGTACTTC. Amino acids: CASSLSLGGFETQYF.